This TCR beta chain was obtained from a study of Ad26.COV2.S vaccination and SARS-CoV-2 variants (dated by TCRdb to the early 2020s). Broadly, across the study: Vaccine-arm donors were drawn from COV1001, a multicentre, randomized, double-blind, placebo-controlled phase I-IIa trial of Ad26.COV2.S in healthy adults. Ad26.COV2.S was administered intramuscularly at a dose of 5x10^10 or 1x10^11 viral particles, either as one shot or as two shots given 56 days apart. Sequencing of the TCRbeta repertoire served to evaluate the specificity and breadth of SARS-CoV-2-reactive T cell receptors following Ad26.COV2.S vaccination. The TCR-sequenced set comprised approximately 32 samples: around 20 Ad26.COV2.S vaccine recipients, 5 placebo recipients and 8 SARS-CoV-2 convalescent individuals. Participants in the trial were split at random into five groups of five each, receiving low-dose or high-dose Ad26.COV2.S once or twice, or else placebo on both occasions. Throughout the experiments and outcome assessment, investigators stayed blinded to trial group allocation. Results and caveats for the whole study, not just this receptor: The study was not powered for comparison of responses between vaccine doses or regimens. Ad26.COV2.S recipients had higher spike-specific TCR breadth than placebo recipients (P = 0.0014). Non-spike TCR breadth was comparable between vaccine and placebo recipients, consistent with the vaccine containing only spike. It was noted by the authors that total T cell responses may have been underestimated by the TCR breadth and depth analyses. After vaccination, substantial breadth of spike-specific CD8+ and CD4+ T cell responses was reported.

The immunoSEQ Assay was used to sequence TCRbeta CDR3 regions. After extraction, genomic DNA underwent amplification by bias-controlled multiplex PCR, followed by high-throughput sequencing. For the original study's pipeline: To quantify the absolute abundance of each unique TCRbeta CDR3 region, sequences were collapsed and filtered. T cell fraction was estimated by normalizing TCRbeta template counts to usable DNA, which was measured by amplifying reference genes present in all nucleated cells. Repertoire TCRs were annotated as SARS-CoV-2-specific by exact matching of V gene, CDR3 amino acid sequence and J gene to a known reactive TCR set. MIRA supplied the reference SARS-CoV-2 TCR set, which was filtered for enrichment in COVID-19-positive ImmuneCODE repertoires so that public or cross-reactive TCRs were removed. Drawing on the MIRA antigens, annotated TCRs were analysed further at the level of specific ORF or position within ORF. Breadth was defined as annotated unique rearrangements over total unique productive rearrangements; depth was the summed frequency of those rearrangements. Two-sided Wilcoxon rank-sum tests were used to compare TCR breadth between groups. The source is immuneACCESS, and TCRdb retained only in-frame sequences with V and J called. Part of the clones is not carried over; for the studies checked, unresolved V genes explain less than half of this, and the remainder is unexplained. The V and J calls and clone size are taken from that table; D and trimming were inferred from the DNA. The table for this sample lists about 410,000 clones; 70% to 90% of them were counted only once. The ten largest clonotypes hold 1.5% to 2% of the sample.

The CDR3 measures 15 amino acids from cysteine to phenylalanine. Just CDR3 DNA is preserved here, 45 bases in frame from base 1. CDR1 and CDR2, looked up from the germline V gene, are MDHEN and SYDVKM. V is pared back by 2 bases and J by 5 bases, with 15 bases lying between the germline termini. Comments on this clone: No cognate antigen has been identified for it. Per-nucleotide qualities are absent, and no much larger clonotype sits a single base away.

The treatment or condition tag for this specimen amounts to: over 15 received Ad26.COV2.S at low or high dose, single or two shots; five or six received placebo; per-sample allocation not given. Repertoires of vaccine and placebo recipients were sequenced from samples taken on day 63 after the first injection. Cohort 1b enrolled fewer than 30 adults aged 18-55 years at a single site in Boston, USA, between 29 July and 7 August 2020. As a vaccine, Ad26.COV2.S was a replication-incompetent adenovirus type 26 vector that expressed a prefusion-stabilized SARS-CoV-2 spike protein derived from the original Wuhan strain.

This receptor was identified in a person aged 18 to 59 who received the Ad26.COV2.S COVID-19 vaccine or a placebo. The V and J segments used are TRBV28 and TRBJ2-5, with TRBD2 perhaps the D gene, on 6 matching bases. Sequenced material: peripheral blood, taken in a trial of Ad26.COV2.S vaccine versus placebo. The nucleotides read TGTGCCAGCAGTTTACTGACCCGGGAGTGGGAGACCCAGTACTTC. Its translation is CASSLLTREWETQYF.